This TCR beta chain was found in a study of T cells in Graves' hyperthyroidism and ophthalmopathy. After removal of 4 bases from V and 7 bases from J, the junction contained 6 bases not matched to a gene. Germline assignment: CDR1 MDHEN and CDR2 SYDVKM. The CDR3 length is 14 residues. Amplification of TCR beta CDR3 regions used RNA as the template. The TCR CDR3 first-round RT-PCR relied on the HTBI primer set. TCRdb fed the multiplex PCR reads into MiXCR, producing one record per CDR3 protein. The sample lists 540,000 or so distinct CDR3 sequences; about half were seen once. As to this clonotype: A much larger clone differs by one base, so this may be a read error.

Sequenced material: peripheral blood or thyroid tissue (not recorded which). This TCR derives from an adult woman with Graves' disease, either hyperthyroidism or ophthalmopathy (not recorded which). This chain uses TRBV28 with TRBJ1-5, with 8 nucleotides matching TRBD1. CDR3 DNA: TGTGCCAGCAGTTCAACAGGGGGGTGGCAGCCCCAGCATTTT. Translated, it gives CASSSTGGWQPQHF.